A selection of T cell receptor beta chains follows, all from one sample in a study of control samples from healthy donors and cancer patients. Sequencing was performed with immunoSEQ multiplex PCR; in TCRdb, only in-frame clones are kept and a portion is missing. The data hold 100,000 to 120,000 clones, with approximately 87% observed a single time. The specimen sequenced was PBMCs. These receptors originate from a woman aged 55-70 years with lung cancer. CDR3s include the opening cysteine and the closing phenylalanine or tryptophan. The D gene is left open where the match is weak. The size field is filled for only some rows; it gives once, few, many or a size class.

>NA|TRBJ1-1|TRBV2|NA
CASKVENTEAFF
TGTGCCAGCAAGGTTGAGAACACTGAAGCTTTCTTT
>TRBD1|TRBJ2-3|TRBV5-4|NA
CASSLSGGGQYF
TGTGCCAGCAGCTTGTCAGGGGGTGGTCAGTATTTT
>NA|TRBJ1-5|TRBV11-2|NA
CASSLGTSFSNQPQHF
TGTGCCAGCAGCTTAGGAACGTCATTCAGCAATCAGCCCCAGCATTTT
>NA|TRBJ1-1|TRBV29-1|once
CSVERQSNTEAFF
TGCAGCGTTGAACGGCAATCAAACACTGAAGCTTTCTTT
>NA|TRBJ1-1|TRBV4-1|NA
CASSPSVLGNTEAFF
TGCGCCAGCAGCCCGTCCGTTTTAGGGAACACTGAAGCTTTCTTT
>NA|TRBJ1-5|TRBV18|NA
CASSPDSNSNQPQHF
TGTGCCAGCTCACCCGACAGCAATAGCAATCAGCCCCAGCATTTT
>NA|TRBJ2-3|TRBV15|NA
CATSRTRLGRATDTQYF
TGTGCCACCAGCAGAACCCGACTCGGGCGGGCAACAGATACGCAGTATTTT
>TRBD1|TRBJ1-5|TRBV2|NA
CASMAGGPPPQHF
TGTGCCAGCATGGCAGGGGGCCCTCCGCCCCAGCATTTT
>NA|TRBJ1-3|TRBV10-3|NA
CASTPRSGNTIYF
TGTGCCAGCACGCCCCGCTCTGGAAACACCATATATTTT
>TRBD2|TRBJ2-1|TRBV29-1|NA
CSVEEIAGLYEQFF
TGCAGCGTTGAAGAGATAGCGGGGCTTTATGAGCAGTTCTTC
>NA|TRBJ1-1|TRBV5-1|NA
CASSLARAGEAFF
TGCGCCAGCAGCTTGGCCAGGGCAGGTGAAGCTTTCTTT